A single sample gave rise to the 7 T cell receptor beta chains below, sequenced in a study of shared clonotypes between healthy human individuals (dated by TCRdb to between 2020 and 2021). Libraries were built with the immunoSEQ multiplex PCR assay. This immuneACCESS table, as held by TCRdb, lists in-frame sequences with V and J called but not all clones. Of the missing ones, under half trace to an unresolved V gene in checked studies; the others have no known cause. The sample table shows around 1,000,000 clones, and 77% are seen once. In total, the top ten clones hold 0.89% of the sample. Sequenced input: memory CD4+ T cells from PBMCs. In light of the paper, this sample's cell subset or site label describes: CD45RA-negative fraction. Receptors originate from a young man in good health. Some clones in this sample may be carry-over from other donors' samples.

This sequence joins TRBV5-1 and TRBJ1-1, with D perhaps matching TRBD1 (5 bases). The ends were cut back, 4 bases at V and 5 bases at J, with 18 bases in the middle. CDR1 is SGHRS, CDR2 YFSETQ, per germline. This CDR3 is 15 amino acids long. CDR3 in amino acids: CASSRGATQGTEAFF. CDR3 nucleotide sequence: TGCGCCAGCAGCCGTGGGGCCACTCAAGGGACTGAAGCTTTCTTT.

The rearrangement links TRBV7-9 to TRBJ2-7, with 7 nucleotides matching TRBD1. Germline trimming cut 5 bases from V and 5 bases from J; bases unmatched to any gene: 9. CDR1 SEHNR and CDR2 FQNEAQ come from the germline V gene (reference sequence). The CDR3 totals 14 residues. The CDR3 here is CASSLRQGHNEQYF. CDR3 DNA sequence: TGTGCCAGCAGCCTACGACAGGGTCACAACGAGCAGTACTTC.

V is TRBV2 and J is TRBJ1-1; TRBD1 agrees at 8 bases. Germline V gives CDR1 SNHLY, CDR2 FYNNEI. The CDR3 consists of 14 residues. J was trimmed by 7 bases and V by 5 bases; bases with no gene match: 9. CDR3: CASSYSGQGFEAFF. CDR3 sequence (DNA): TGTGCCAGCAGTTACTCCGGACAGGGCTTTGAAGCTTTCTTT.

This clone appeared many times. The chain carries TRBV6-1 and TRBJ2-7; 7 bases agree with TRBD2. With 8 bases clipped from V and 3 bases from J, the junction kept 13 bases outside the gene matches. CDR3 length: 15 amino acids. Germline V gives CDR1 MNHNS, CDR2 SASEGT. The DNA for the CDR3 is TGTGCCAGCCGACGGGATGGCGGGAGAGACTACGAGCAGTACTTC. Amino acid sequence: CASRRDGGRDYEQYF.

CDR3 coding DNA: TGTGCCAGCTCACTCTCTGGGGGACGGAACACTGAAGCTTTCTTT. Translating it yields CASSLSGGRNTEAFF. The chain employs TRBV18 and TRBJ1-1, with D possibly TRBD1 on 5 matching bases. CDR3 size: 15 residues. Per the germline V gene, CDR1 is KGHSH and CDR2 is LQKENI. V gave up 4 bases and J gave up 1 base, with 13 bases separating them.

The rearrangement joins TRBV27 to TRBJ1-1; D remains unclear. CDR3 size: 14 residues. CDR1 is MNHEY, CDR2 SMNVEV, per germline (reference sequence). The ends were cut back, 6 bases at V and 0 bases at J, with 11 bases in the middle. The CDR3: CASRQLPLNTEAFF. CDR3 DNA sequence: TGTGCCAGCAGACAGCTGCCTTTGAACACTGAAGCTTTCTTT.

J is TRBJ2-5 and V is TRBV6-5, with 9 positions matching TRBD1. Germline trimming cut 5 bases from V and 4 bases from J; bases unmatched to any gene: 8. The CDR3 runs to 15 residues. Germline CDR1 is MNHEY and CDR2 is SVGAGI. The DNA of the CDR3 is TGTGCCAGCAGTCGACCGGGACAGGGAGGAGAGACCCAGTACTTC. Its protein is CASSRPGQGGETQYF.